This TCR beta chain was sequenced during a study of blood T cell repertoires in COVID-19. About the study: Sources were T cells, B-cell-depleted T cells, or PBMCs; the material itself was cDNA or gDNA.

Under the authors' procedure: Amplifying reference gene primers gave estimates of nucleated cell counts. Data came from immunoSEQ multiplex PCR; TCRdb stores just in-frame clones and leaves some out. V and J calls and clone size follow that table, whereas D and trimming were derived from the DNA. The sample lists a few hundred thousand clones, approximately 83% occurring once. The CDR3 loop spans 15 amino acids. V gave up 4 bases and J gave up 7 bases, with 19 bases separating them. Germline V CDR1 and CDR2: ENHRY, SYGVKD. Donors of Cohort 3 who recovered were those that had two negative PCRs, clearance, or symptom resolution.

What was sequenced was PBMCs or T cells enriched from blood (not recorded which). The receptor was isolated from a middle-aged man who had recovered from COVID-19. V and J are TRBV10-3 and TRBJ2-5, with D possibly being TRBD1 (6 bases). The CDR3 DNA sequence: TGTGCCATCAGTGCGACCCCGACAGGCGCGGGGACCCAGTACTTC. Residues: CAISATPTGAGTQYF.